Each of the 19 T cell receptor beta chains below was sequenced from the same sample in a study of cytomegalovirus exposure and HLA in healthy donors. Using immunoSEQ multiplex PCR, the repertoire was profiled, and TCRdb retains in-frame clones only, with some absent. Of 130,000 or so clones listed, 89% are singletons. The sample taken for sequencing was PBMCs. The receptors derive from a young man in good health and CMV-seronegative.

The chain has TRBV7-3 and TRBJ2-2; D is undetermined. The germline V gene encodes CDR1 SGHTA and CDR2 FQGTGA. The CDR3 sequence is 15 residues long. The ends were cut back, 0 bases at V and 0 bases at J, with 5 bases in the middle. The CDR3 protein is CASSLTPANTGELFF. CDR3 coding DNA: TGTGCCAGCAGCTTAACTCCGGCGAACACCGGGGAGCTGTTTTTT.

CDR3 bases: TGTGCCAGCAGCCAGATAGGGGGCGGCTATGGCTACACCTTC. Translation gives CASSQIGGGYGYTF. The chain uses TRBV6-1 and TRBJ1-2; 7 positions match TRBD1. Germline V gene sequence: CDR1 MNHNS, CDR2 SASEGT. V was clipped by 6 bases and J by 4 bases; unmatched bases: 8. This CDR3 is built from 14 residues.

Comments on this clone: A read error may account for a junction end that differs from germline. V usage is TRBV10-3 and J usage is TRBJ1-1; D not certain. This CDR3 has 12 residues. The germline V gene has CDR1 ENHRY and CDR2 SYGVKD. CDR3 bases: TGTGCCATCAGTGAGTCCTCGAGACTAATGTCCTTT. Translating it yields CAISESSRLMSF.

V and J are TRBV5-1 and TRBJ2-1, with D tentatively TRBD2 (5 bases). CDR3 length: 15 residues. The germline gives CDR1 SGHRS, CDR2 YFSETQ. V dropped 0 bases and J dropped 2 bases, with 9 bases sitting between them. The chain's CDR3 is CASSLGTPPYNEQFF. DNA for the CDR3: TGCGCCAGCAGCTTGGGGACTCCCCCCTACAATGAGCAGTTCTTC.

This chain joins TRBV9 and TRBJ1-1, with a weak D call TRBD1 (6 bases). Deletions cut 2 bases from V and 1 base from J, with 15 bases between. This CDR3 comprises 16 residues. CDR1 is SGDLS, CDR2 YYNGEE, per germline. The CDR3 DNA reads as TGTGCCAGCAGCGTTTCATACAGGGTGGAGAACACTGAAGCTTTCTTT. Encoded protein: CASSVSYRVENTEAFF.

The chain uses TRBV7-6 and TRBJ1-5, with D possibly TRBD1 on 6 matching bases. The V end lost 1 base, the J end lost 0 bases, and 16 bases lay between the germline ends. The CDR3 is made up of 18 amino acids. Germline V gene sequence: CDR1 SGHVS, CDR2 FNYEAQ. CDR3 amino acids: CASSLGAGASYSNQPQHF. For the CDR3, the DNA is TGTGCCAGCAGCTTAGGGGCAGGGGCCTCCTATAGCAATCAGCCCCAGCATTTT.

The V and J genes are TRBV5-1 and TRBJ2-2, with TRBD1 matching over 8 bases. The germline V gene has CDR1 SGHRS and CDR2 YFSETQ. The CDR3 totals 15 residues. With V trimmed by 4 bases and J by 10 bases, 12 bases remained unmatched. The CDR3 sequence: CASSAGTGTTKELFF. CDR3 bases: TGCGCCAGCAGCGCAGGGACAGGTACTACGAAGGAGCTGTTTTTT.

The V and J genes are TRBV6-5 and TRBJ2-6; no reliable D call. Germline V gene data show CDR1 as MNHEY and CDR2 as SVGAGI. Trimming removed 0 bases at V and 0 bases at J, with 6 bases between. This CDR3 has 16 residues. The CDR3 coding sequence is TGTGCCAGCAGTTACTCGTTCTTCTCTGGGGCCAACGTCCTGACTTTC. Translation gives CASSYSFFSGANVLTF.

CDR3 sequence reads: CASSRTDRIGQYF. In nucleotides, the CDR3 is TGTGCCAGCAGCCGAACCGACAGGATCGGGCAGTACTTC. This chain uses TRBV6-5 with TRBJ2-7; a weak D match, TRBD1 (6 bases). The V end was cut by 6 bases, the J end by 9 bases, with 18 bases between. CDR3 size: 13 residues. The germline V gene encodes CDR1 MNHEY and CDR2 SVGAGI.

The chain uses TRBV9 and TRBJ2-7, with 9 bases aligning to TRBD2. CDR3 length equals 15 residues. Germline assignment: CDR1 SGDLS and CDR2 YYNGEE. The J segment lost 2 bases and the V segment lost 3 bases, leaving 6 bases of the junction unmatched. CDR3 region: CASSARSSGAYEQYF. The CDR3 DNA reads TGTGCCAGCAGCGCTCGGTCTAGCGGGGCCTACGAGCAGTACTTC.

J is TRBJ1-2 and V is TRBV2; D gene unclear. The V gene lost 7 bases and the J gene lost 1 base, with 10 bases spanning the gap. The length of the CDR3 is 13 residues. Germline V CDR1 and CDR2: SNHLY, FYNNEI. The CDR3 bases are TGTGCCAGCATTCGGACTTATAACTATGGCTACACCTTC. It encodes CASIRTYNYGYTF.

In this sample, this clone turned up once. This chain uses TRBV9 with TRBJ2-3, with TRBD2 identical over 8 bases. Germline V gives CDR1 SGDLS, CDR2 YYNGEE. The CDR3 sequence is 15 residues long. Germline trimming cut 0 bases from V and 5 bases from J; bases unmatched to any gene: 5. CDR3 amino acids: CASSVDGGAKDTQYF. The DNA for the CDR3 is TGTGCCAGCAGCGTAGACGGGGGGGCCAAAGATACGCAGTATTTT. The complete variable domain, with remaining parts taken from reference TRBV9 and TRBJ2-3, reads DSGVTQTPKHLITATGQRVTLRCSPRSGDLSVYWYQQSLDQGLQFLIQYYNGEERAKGNILERFSAQQFPDLHSELNLSSLELGDSALYFCASSVDGGAKDTQYFGPGTRLTVL.

The V gene is TRBV5-6, the J gene TRBJ2-3; TRBD1 might be the D (5 bases). Germline lookup yields CDR1 SGHDT and CDR2 YYEEEE. CDR3 length: 15 amino acids. Trimming left V 2 bases short and J 1 base short, with 11 bases between. CDR3 protein: CASSLGALGTDTQYF. The CDR3, as DNA: TGTGCCAGCAGCTTAGGGGCTTTGGGCACAGATACGCAGTATTTT.

The chain links TRBV7-2 to TRBJ2-3, with a tentative D call TRBD2 (7 bases). The V gene lost 3 bases and the J gene lost 2 bases, with 9 bases spanning the gap. This CDR3 contains 14 residues. Germline assignment: CDR1 SGHTA and CDR2 FQGNSA. The CDR3 loop is CASSFAGATDTQYF. Written as DNA, the CDR3 is TGTGCCAGCAGCTTCGCGGGGGCCACAGATACGCAGTATTTT.

This rearrangement joins TRBV7-9 to TRBJ1-2, with TRBD1 identical over 7 bases. The CDR3 spans 16 residues. The V and J ends lost 4 bases and 4 bases, in that order; junction bases with no gene match: 12. Germline loops: CDR1 SEHNR, CDR2 FQNEAQ (reference sequence). CDR3 residues: CASSSGQPLSGYGYTF. In nucleotides, the CDR3 is TGTGCCAGCAGCTCGGGACAGCCCCTCTCAGGCTATGGCTACACCTTC.

This clone was detected once. This chain connects TRBV5-1 to TRBJ2-3, with a weak D call TRBD1 (6 bases). The germline gives CDR1 SGHRS, CDR2 YFSETQ. Trimming shortened V by 3 bases and J by 2 bases, and 16 bases separated the two germline ends. The CDR3 runs to 16 residues. This chain's CDR3 is CASSSDGGLFTDTQYF. The CDR3 nucleotides read TGCGCCAGCAGCTCTGATGGGGGCCTATTCACAGATACGCAGTATTTT.

The V and J genes are TRBV7-9 and TRBJ2-7; a possible D gene is TRBD2 (5 bases). Germline CDR1 is SEHNR and CDR2 is FQNEAQ (reference sequence). The CDR3 has 13 amino acids. Between the trimmed V and J ends, which lost 4 bases and 3 bases, there was a span of 10 bases. Written as DNA, the CDR3 is TGTGCCAGCAGCTCCGGACGGGGCTACGAGCAGTACTTC. Protein product: CASSSGRGYEQYF. Full variable domain (missing parts from reference TRBV7-9 and TRBJ2-7): DTGVSQNPRHKITKRGQNVTFRCDPISEHNRLYWYRQTLGQGPEFLTYFQNEAQLEKSRLLSDRFSAERPKGSFSTLEIQRTEQGDSAMYLCASSSGRGYEQYFGPGTRLTVT.

The chain combines TRBV19 with TRBJ1-1, with TRBD1 as a possible D gene (6 bases). This CDR3 comprises 17 residues. The V gene's germline CDR1 is LNHDA and CDR2 SQIVND (reference sequence). V lost 0 bases to trimming and J lost 3 bases, with 17 bases between them. The CDR3 DNA reads TGTGCCAGTAGTATAGAGGCAGGGGTCCTTTGGGACACTGAAGCTTTCTTT. It translates to CASSIEAGVLWDTEAFF.

This chain links TRBV18 with TRBJ2-7; 9 bases match TRBD1. Trimming at V came to 2 bases and at J to 5 bases, leaving 10 bases not matched to a gene. Germline assignment: CDR1 KGHSH and CDR2 LQKENI. The CDR3 runs 16 residues. The CDR3 DNA sequence: TGTGCCAGCTCACCAGCTCTTGGGACAGGGAGAAACGAGCAGTACTTC. Amino acid sequence: CASSPALGTGRNEQYF.